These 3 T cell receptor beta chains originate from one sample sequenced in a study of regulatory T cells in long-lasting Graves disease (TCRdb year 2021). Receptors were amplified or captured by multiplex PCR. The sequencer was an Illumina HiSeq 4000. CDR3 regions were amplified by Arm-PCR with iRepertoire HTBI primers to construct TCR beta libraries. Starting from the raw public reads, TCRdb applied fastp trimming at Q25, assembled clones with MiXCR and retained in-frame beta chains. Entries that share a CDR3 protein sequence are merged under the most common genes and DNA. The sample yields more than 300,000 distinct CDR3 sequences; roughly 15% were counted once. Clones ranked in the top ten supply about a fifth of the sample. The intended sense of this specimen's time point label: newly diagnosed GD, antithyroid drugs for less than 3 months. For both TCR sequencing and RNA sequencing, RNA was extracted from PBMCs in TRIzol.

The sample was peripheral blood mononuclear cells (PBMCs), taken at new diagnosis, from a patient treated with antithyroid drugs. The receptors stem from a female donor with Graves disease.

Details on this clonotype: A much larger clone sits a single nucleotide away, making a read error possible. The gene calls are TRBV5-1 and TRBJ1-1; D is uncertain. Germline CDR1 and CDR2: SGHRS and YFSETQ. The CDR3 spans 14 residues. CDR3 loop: CANSLIDSNTEAFF. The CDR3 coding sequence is TGCGCCAACAGCTTGATTGATTCCAACACTGAAGCTTTCTTT.

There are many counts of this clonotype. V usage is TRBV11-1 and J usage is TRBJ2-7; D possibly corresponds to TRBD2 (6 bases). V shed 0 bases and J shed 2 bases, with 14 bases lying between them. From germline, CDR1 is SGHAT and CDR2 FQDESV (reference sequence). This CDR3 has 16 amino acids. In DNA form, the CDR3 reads TGTGCCAGCAGCTTAGCGCGGGCTAGCGCGGCCTACGAGCAGTACTTC. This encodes CASSLARASAAYEQYF.

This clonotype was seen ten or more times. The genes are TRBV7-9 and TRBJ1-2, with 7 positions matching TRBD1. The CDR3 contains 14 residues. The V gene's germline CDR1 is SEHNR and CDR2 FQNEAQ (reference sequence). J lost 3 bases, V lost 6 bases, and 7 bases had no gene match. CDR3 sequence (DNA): TGTGCCAGCAGATCAGGGGGGCGGGACTATGGCTACACCTTC. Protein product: CASRSGGRDYGYTF.